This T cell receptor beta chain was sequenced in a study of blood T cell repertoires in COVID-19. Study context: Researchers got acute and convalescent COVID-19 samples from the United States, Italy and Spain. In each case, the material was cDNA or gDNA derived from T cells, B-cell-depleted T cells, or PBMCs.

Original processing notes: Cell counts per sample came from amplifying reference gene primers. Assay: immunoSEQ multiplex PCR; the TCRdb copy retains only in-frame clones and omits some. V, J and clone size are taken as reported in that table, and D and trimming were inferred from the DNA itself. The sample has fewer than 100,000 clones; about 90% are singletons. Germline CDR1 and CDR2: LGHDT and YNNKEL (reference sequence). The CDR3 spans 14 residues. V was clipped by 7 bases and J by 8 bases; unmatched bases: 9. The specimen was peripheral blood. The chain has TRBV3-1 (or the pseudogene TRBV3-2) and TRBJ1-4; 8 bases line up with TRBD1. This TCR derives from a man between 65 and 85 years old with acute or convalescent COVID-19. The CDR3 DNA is TGTGCCAGCACTCCACGGGACAGGCCCGAAAAACTGTTTTTT. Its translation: CASTPRDRPEKLFF.